This is a list of T cell receptor beta chains from one sample in a study of T cell repertoires in cytomegalovirus infection. In TCRdb, the reads were re-called with MiXCR into one record per CDR3 protein. The repertoire has 830,000 or so distinct CDR3 sequences, less than 35% of them found once; the top ten carry roughly 12%. Their recognized antigens are unknown. Sample: cultured CD8+ T cells from PBMCs, taken from culture after CMV antigen stimulation. The origin of the receptors is a human donor in good health (CMV status not recorded). Some clones in this sample may be carry-over from other donors' samples. Both conserved end residues are part of each CDR3. The D gene is left open where the match is weak. A clone size is listed for some rows: how often the clone was seen (once, few, many), or a class if it is expanded.

NA	TRBJ1-1	TRBV7-9	NA	TGTGCCAGCAGCTTATATGGGGGGAGGGTCACTGAAGCTTTCTTT	CASSLYGGRVTEAFF
TRBD1	TRBJ2-3	TRBV5-1	NA	TGCGCCAGCAGCTTGTCGGACAGGGGGATAAGAGATACGCAGTATTTT	CASSLSDRGIRDTQYF
TRBD1	TRBJ2-7	TRBV23-1	NA	TGCGCCAGCAGTCAAACAGGGGGTGAATCCTACGAGCAGTACTTC	CASSQTGGESYEQYF
NA	TRBJ2-2	TRBV7-3	NA	TGTGCCAGCAGCTCAGGGGTGAAAAGGTCCGGGGAGCTGTTTTTT	CASSSGVKRSGELFF
NA	TRBJ2-2	TRBV7-3	few	TGTGCCAGCAGCTCTTGGACCACAACGAACACCGGGGAGCTGTTTTTT	CASSSWTTTNTGELFF
NA	TRBJ1-3	TRBV7-3	many	TGTGCCAGCAGCCCGGACTCTGGAAACACCATATATTTT	CASSPDSGNTIYF
TRBD1	TRBJ2-3	TRBV5-5	NA	TGTGCCAGCAGCTTGACAATGGAAGCGACAGGGGAAACAGATACGCAGTATTTT	CASSLTMEATGETDTQYF
NA	TRBJ1-6	TRBV7-9	few	TGTGCCAGCAGCACGCGGCGGAGCTCCTATAATTCACCCCTCCACTTT	CASSTRRSSYNSPLHF
TRBD1	TRBJ2-3	TRBV6-6	NA	TGTGCCAGCAGTTACTATAGACAGGGTGCAGATACGCAGTATTTT	CASSYYRQGADTQYF
NA	TRBJ1-5	TRBV7-2	many	TGTGCCAGCAGCTTAGAAGATTGGAATCAGCCCCAGCATTTT	CASSLEDWNQPQHF
NA	TRBJ1-6	TRBV15	once	TGTGCCACCAGCATGGCAGGGCGTAATTCACCCCTCCACTTT	CATSMAGRNSPLHF
NA	TRBJ2-4	TRBV7-8	many	TGTGCCAGCAGCTTAAGAGAAAACATTCAGTACTTC	CASSLRENIQYF
TRBD1	TRBJ2-7	TRBV2	NA	TGTGCCAGCCAAGGTCCCATGAGACAGGGTCACGAGCAGTACTTC	CASQGPMRQGHEQYF
NA	TRBJ2-4	TRBV20-1	once	TGCAGTGCTAGAAGGGCAGGGACGGCCAAAAACATTCAGTACTTC	CSARRAGTAKNIQYF
NA	TRBJ2-5	TRBV12-3/TRBV12-4	NA	TGTGCCAGCAGAAACGGGCATGGGGCGAAGACCCAGTACTTC	CASRNGHGAKTQYF